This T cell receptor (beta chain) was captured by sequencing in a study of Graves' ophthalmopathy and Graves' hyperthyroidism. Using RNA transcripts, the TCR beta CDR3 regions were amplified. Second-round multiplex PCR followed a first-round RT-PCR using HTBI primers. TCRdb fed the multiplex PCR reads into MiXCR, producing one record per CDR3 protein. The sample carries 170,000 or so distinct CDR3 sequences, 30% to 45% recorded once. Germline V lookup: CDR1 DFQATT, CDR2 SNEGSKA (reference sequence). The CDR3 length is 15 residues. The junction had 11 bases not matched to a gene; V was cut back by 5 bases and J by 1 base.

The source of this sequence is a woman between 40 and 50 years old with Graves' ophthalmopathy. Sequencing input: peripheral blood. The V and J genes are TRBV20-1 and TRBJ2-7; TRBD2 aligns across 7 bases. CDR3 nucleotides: TGCAGTGCTGAACCTAGCGGCACCTATTCCTACGAGCAGTACTTC. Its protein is CSAEPSGTYSYEQYF.